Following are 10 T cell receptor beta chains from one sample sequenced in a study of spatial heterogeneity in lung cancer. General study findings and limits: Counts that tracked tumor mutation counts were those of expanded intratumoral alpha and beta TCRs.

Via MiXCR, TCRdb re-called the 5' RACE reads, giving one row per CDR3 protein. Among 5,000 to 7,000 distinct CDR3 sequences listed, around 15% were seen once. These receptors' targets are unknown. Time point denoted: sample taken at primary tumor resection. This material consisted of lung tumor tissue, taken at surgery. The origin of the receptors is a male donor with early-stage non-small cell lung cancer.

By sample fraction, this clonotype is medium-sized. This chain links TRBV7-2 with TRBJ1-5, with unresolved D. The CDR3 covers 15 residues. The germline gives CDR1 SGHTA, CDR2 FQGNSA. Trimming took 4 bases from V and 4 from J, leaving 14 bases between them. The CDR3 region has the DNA TGTGCCAGCAGCTATTTGACGAACGGAAATCAGCCCCAGCATTTT. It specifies CASSYLTNGNQPQHF.

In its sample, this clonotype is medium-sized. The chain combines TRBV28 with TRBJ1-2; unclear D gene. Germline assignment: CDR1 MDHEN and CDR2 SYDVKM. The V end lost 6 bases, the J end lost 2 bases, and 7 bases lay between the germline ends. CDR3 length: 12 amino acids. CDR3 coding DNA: TGTGCCAGCAGCTCCTCCAACTATGGCTACACCTTC. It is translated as CASSSSNYGYTF.

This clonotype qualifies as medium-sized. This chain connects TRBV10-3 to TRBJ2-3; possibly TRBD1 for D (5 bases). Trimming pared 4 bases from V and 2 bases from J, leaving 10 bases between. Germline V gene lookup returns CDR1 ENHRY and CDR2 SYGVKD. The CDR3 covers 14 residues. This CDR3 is CAISVRETTDTQYF. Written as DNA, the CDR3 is TGTGCCATCAGTGTCAGGGAAACCACAGATACGCAGTATTTT.

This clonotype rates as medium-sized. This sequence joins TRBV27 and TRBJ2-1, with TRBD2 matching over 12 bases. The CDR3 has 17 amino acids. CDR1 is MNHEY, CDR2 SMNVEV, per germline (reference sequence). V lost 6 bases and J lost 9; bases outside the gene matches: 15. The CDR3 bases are TGTGCCAGCAGCGCCACCTGGGCTAGCGGGAGGGCCCCTGAGCAGTTCTTC. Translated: CASSATWASGRAPEQFF.

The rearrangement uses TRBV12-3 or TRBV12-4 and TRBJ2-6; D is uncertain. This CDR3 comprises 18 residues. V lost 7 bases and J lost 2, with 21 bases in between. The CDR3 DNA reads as TGTGCCAGCAACCCCGGGTCCGGGTTGTTGGCTGGGGCCAACGTCCTGACTTTC. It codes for CASNPGSGLLAGANVLTF.

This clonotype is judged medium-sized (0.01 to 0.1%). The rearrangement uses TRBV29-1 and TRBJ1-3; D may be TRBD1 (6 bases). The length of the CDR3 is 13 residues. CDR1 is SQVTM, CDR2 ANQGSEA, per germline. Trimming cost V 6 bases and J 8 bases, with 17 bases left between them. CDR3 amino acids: CSVRDNYVDTIYF. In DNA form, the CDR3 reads TGCAGCGTCCGGGACAACTATGTAGACACCATATATTTT.

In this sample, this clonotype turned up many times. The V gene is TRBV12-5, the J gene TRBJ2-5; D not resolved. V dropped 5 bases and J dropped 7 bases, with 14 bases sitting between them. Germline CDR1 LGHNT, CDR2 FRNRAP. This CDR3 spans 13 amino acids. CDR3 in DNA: TGTGCTAGTGGTCCCCCGTCGGCGAGGACCCAGTACTTC. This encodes CASGPPSARTQYF.

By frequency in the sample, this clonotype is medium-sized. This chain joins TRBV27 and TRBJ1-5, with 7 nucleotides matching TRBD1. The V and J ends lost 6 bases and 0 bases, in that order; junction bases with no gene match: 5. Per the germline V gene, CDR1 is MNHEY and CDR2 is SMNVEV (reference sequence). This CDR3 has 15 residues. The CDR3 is CASRPGTASNQPQHF. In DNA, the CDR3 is TGTGCCAGCAGGCCGGGGACAGCTAGCAATCAGCCCCAGCATTTT.

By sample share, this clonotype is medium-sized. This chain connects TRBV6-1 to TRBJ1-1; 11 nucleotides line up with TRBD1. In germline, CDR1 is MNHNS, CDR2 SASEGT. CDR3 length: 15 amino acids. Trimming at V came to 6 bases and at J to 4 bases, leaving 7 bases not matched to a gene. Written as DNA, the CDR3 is TGTGCCAGCAGAGTATTCGGGACAGGGGGCACTGAAGCTTTCTTT. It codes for CASRVFGTGGTEAFF.

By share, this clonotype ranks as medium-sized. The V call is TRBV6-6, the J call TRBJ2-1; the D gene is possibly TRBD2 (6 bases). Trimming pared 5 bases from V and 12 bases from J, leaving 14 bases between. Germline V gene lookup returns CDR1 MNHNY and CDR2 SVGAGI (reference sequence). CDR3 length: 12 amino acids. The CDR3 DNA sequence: TGTGCCAGCAGTATGTGGGGAGGCGCGCAGTTCTTC. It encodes CASSMWGGAQFF.